This entry describes one TCR beta chain. Its antigen is currently unknown. Sequenced by immunoSEQ multiplex PCR; TCRdb stores in-frame clones only, minus some. The repertoire has fewer than 120,000 clones, 65% to 85% of them found once; the top ten carry roughly 4.5%. The germline V gene encodes CDR1 LNHDA and CDR2 SQIVND (reference sequence). This CDR3 spans 15 amino acids. The V segment lost 7 bases and the J segment 3 bases; nucleotides outside the gene matches: 11. The data originate from a study of T cell responses to AZD1222 COVID-19 vaccine. Turning to the study itself: Some second doses came at about 4 weeks and others at about 12 weeks; these were pooled. The study, taken as a whole, reports: Nearly half of spike-specific TCRs reportedly go after variant regions that carry no mutations.

This receptor was obtained from an adult in good health. Sequencing was performed on peripheral blood, taken on day 0 of AZD1222 vaccination. The chain employs TRBV19 and TRBJ2-5; 7 bases are shared with TRBD2. This CDR3 reads CASTYGGGSEETQYF. The CDR3 nucleotides are TGTGCCAGTACCTATGGGGGGGGTAGCGAAGAGACCCAGTACTTC. The whole variable domain, filled in from reference TRBV19 and TRBJ2-5, reads DGGITQSPKYLFRKEGQNVTLSCEQNLNHDAMYWYRQDPGQGLRLIYYSQIVNDFQKGDIAEGYSVSREKKESFPLTVTSAQKNPTAFYLCASTYGGGSEETQYFGPGTRLLVL.